The clone carrying this T cell receptor (beta chain) was recorded at least ten times. Its antigen remains unidentified. These data belong to a study of CD8 T cells in ankylosing spondylitis. One entry per CDR3 protein results from TCRdb running MiXCR on the 5' RACE reads. The table includes 150,000 to 200,000 distinct CDR3 sequences, roughly 10% detected once. Study observations and caveats: About 8 highly homologous variants made up a TCR beta motif that seemed to typify ankylosing spondylitis blood. Some motif variants were previously reported in reactive arthritis synovial fluid and blood. Disease-linked clones reportedly concentrated significantly in matched ankylosing spondylitis synovial fluid.

V was clipped by 4 bases and J by 9 bases; unmatched bases: 7. CDR3 length equals 14 residues. CDR1 is LGHNA and CDR2 is YSLEER in the germline V gene. The chain links TRBV4-3 to TRBJ2-2; 8 positions agree with TRBD1. The sequenced sample consisted of blood, either unsorted or a sorted T cell fraction (not recorded which). This clonotype was sampled from a male donor with ankylosing spondylitis or in good health (not recorded which). Here the CDR3 reads CASSLGQGVRELFF. The CDR3 DNA sequence: TGCGCCAGCAGCCTCGGACAGGGAGTCAGGGAGCTGTTTTTT.